The entry below gives a single T cell receptor beta chain sequence along with its context. The V gene's germline CDR1 is DFQATT and CDR2 SNEGSKA (reference sequence). J lost 1 base, V lost 3 bases, and 3 bases had no gene match. The length of the CDR3 is 15 residues. Recovered status in Cohort 3 required two negative PCRs, clearance, or symptom resolution. These data are taken from a study of blood T cell repertoires in COVID-19. The data were produced by immunoSEQ multiplex PCR, yet TCRdb's version contains in-frame clones alone and is incomplete. Found here are over 300,000 clones, 70% to 90% of them singletons; the top ten hold 5.5% to 7%.

The sequence was obtained from a woman in her thirties who had recovered from COVID-19. The chain employs TRBV20-1 and TRBJ2-3; 11 nucleotides align to TRBD2. Sequenced material: PBMCs or T cells enriched from blood (not recorded which). CDR3 in DNA: TGCAGTGCTAGTACGGGACTAGCGGGCACAGATACGCAGTATTTT. Protein: CSASTGLAGTDTQYF.